This TCR beta chain was captured by sequencing in a study of T cell responses to AZD1222 COVID-19 vaccine. The V and J ends lost 5 bases and 0 bases, in that order; junction bases with no gene match: 9. The CDR3 is 17 residues long. Germline CDR1 and CDR2: MNHEY and SMNVEV (reference sequence). This table comes from immunoSEQ multiplex PCR, and its TCRdb copy is limited to in-frame clones, with some not included. Here the sample spans approximately 120,000 clones, around 83% being singletons. This chain connects TRBV27 to TRBJ2-4; TRBD1 aligns across 8 bases. Specimen: peripheral blood, collected 28 days after the second AZD1222 dose. The TCR sequence derives from an adult who received the AZD1222 COVID-19 vaccine. CDR3 DNA: TGTGCCAGCAGTCCTCGACAGGGGCAGGCAGCCAAAAACATTCAGTACTTC. Protein product: CASSPRQGQAAKNIQYF.